The next 6 T cell receptor beta chains were all read from a single sample in a study of CD8+ T cells in alopecia areata. RNA extraction was followed by reverse transcription into cDNA, which acted as the sequencing template. The table came from immunoSEQ multiplex PCR; TCRdb's copy has only in-frame clones and leaves some out. The table records 170,000 or so clones, around half of them present only once. The treatment denotes: oral pan-JAK inhibitor, 5-10 mg twice daily. The input for sequencing was CD8+ T cells sorted from blood, taken at week 24, from a patient treated with tofacitinib. Receptors were obtained from a human donor with alopecia areata.

This clone turned up a few times. As DNA, the CDR3 is TGCAGCGTTGTCGGCAGGACAGACCTCTATGGCTACACCTTC. Translation gives CSVVGRTDLYGYTF. This chain uses TRBV29-1 with TRBJ1-2, with a possible D match to TRBD1 (6 bases). Germline V gene lookup returns CDR1 SQVTM and CDR2 ANQGSEA. This CDR3 is 14 amino acids long. Trimming stripped 4 bases from V and 4 bases from J, with 16 bases between.

The chain links TRBV7-6 to TRBJ1-6, with D possibly matching TRBD1 (6 bases). The CDR3 has 12 amino acids. V was pared by 5 bases and J by 15 bases, with 14 bases between. From germline, CDR1 is SGHVS and CDR2 FNYEAQ. CDR3 nucleotides: TGTGCCAGCAGCCTACAGGGTCAAGACCTCCACTTT. Translating gives CASSLQGQDLHF.

A few counts support this clone. The chain links TRBV19 to TRBJ1-5, with D unclear. The V end lost 3 bases, the J end lost 2 bases, and 11 bases lay between the germline ends. The CDR3 consists of 15 residues. Germline CDR1 reads LNHDA; CDR2 reads SQIVND (reference sequence). The DNA of the CDR3 is TGTGCCAGTAGTATCGCGGTCTTGGGCAATCAGCCCCAGCATTTT. The encoded protein is CASSIAVLGNQPQHF.

This clone was recorded at least ten times. The chain links TRBV13 to TRBJ1-5; D ambiguous. The CDR3 is 16 amino acids. The germline V gene has CDR1 PRHDT and CDR2 FYEKMQ (reference sequence). Trimming left V 0 bases short and J 5 bases short, with 14 bases between. The CDR3 protein is CASSLGGGGTYQPQHF. Written as DNA, the CDR3 is TGTGCCAGCAGCTTAGGCGGTGGAGGAACTTATCAGCCCCAGCATTTT.

V is TRBV7-6 and J is TRBJ2-6, with a tentative D call TRBD1 (6 bases). The CDR3 is made up of 18 amino acids. Germline V gene sequence: CDR1 SGHVS, CDR2 FNYEAQ. V lost 1 base and J lost 0, with 13 bases in between. CDR3 region: CASSLGGTTPSGANVLTF. The CDR3 DNA is TGTGCCAGCAGCTTAGGGGGGACAACACCCTCTGGGGCCAACGTCCTGACTTTC.

This clone was counted only a few times. The chain is built from TRBV11-2 and TRBJ2-6; D is ambiguous. V lost 6 bases and J 0 bases, leaving 3 bases between the germline ends. Germline V lookup: CDR1 SGHAT, CDR2 FQNNGV. The CDR3 sequence is 13 residues long. CDR3: CASSLSGANVLTF. CDR3 sequence (DNA): TGTGCCAGCAGTCTCTCTGGGGCCAACGTCCTGACTTTC.